The sequence of this T cell receptor (beta chain) was determined in a study of blood T cells in healthy people across ages. Whole-study results and caveats: The study regarded diversity estimates from one million T cells as underestimates.

As concerns this clonotype: Its antigen is unidentified.

A sample-barcoded 5' primer and a J-beta primer mix were used in a second PCR of roughly 6 to 11 cycles. CDR3-containing paired-end reads numbering at least 2.5 million came from each sample. Via MiXCR, TCRdb re-called the 5' RACE reads, giving one row per CDR3 protein. The sample has about 970,000 distinct CDR3 sequences, just over 50% seen once. This CDR3 has 14 residues. From germline, CDR1 is SGHVT and CDR2 SQSDAQ. V was pared by 3 bases and J by 1 base, with 10 bases between. The source material was blood. The V and J genes are TRBV7-4 and TRBJ2-7; perhaps TRBD2 as D (5 bases). This TCR was sampled from a woman aged 60-75 years in good health. CDR3 nucleotide sequence: TGTGCCAGCAGCTTTGAGACTACATCCTACGAGCAGTACTTC. Translated: CASSFETTSYEQYF.